The clone carrying this TCR beta chain has a handful of counts. These data come from a study of blood T cell repertoires in COVID-19. Using immunoSEQ multiplex PCR, the repertoire was profiled, and TCRdb retains in-frame clones only, with some absent. The sample holds around 200,000 clones, 85% to 90% seen once. CDR3 size: 15 residues. CDR1 is MGHRA and CDR2 is YSYEKL in the germline V gene. V dropped 0 bases and J dropped 6; count of bases not matched to a gene: 6. Recovered status in Cohort 3 required two negative PCRs, clearance, or symptom resolution. The chain combines TRBV4-1 with TRBJ2-7; 9 bases match TRBD2. The clonotype comes from a young man who had recovered from COVID-19. Specimen: PBMCs or T cells enriched from blood (not recorded which). This CDR3 reads CASSQDLAGVGEQYF. For the CDR3, the DNA is TGCGCCAGCAGCCAAGATTTAGCGGGAGTTGGCGAGCAGTACTTC.